These T cell receptor beta chains were read from a single sample in a study of breast tumors, draining lymph nodes, adjacent tissues. TCRdb reanalysed the multiplex PCR reads using MiXCR and keeps one entry per CDR3 protein. The profile shows over 200,000 distinct CDR3 sequences, 30% to 35% of them singletons. Sequencing used axillary lymph node tissue. Receptors originate from a female donor with breast cancer. Some clones in this sample may be carry-over from other donors' samples. Each CDR3 is given with its conserved first and last residue. The order of the fields is J gene, V gene, CDR3 protein.

J: TRBJ1-2
V: TRBV27
CDR3: CASSHGGTNYGYTF

J: TRBJ2-5
V: TRBV4-1
CDR3: CASSVRAGGLETQYF

J: TRBJ2-3
V: TRBV20-1
CDR3: CSARDPVAGGTDTQYF

J: TRBJ2-1
V: TRBV6-6
CDR3: CASSEVRGGLMMNEQFF

J: TRBJ2-6
V: TRBV9
CDR3: CASSPFGSGANVLTF

J: TRBJ1-4
V: TRBV30
CDR3: CAWSVRGANEKLFF

J: TRBJ1-2
V: TRBV7-2
CDR3: CASSLGTTTGVGGYTF

J: TRBJ2-3
V: TRBV7-3
CDR3: CASSFQGAGGGDTQYF

J: TRBJ2-3
V: TRBV19
CDR3: CASSITGGPDTQYF

J: TRBJ1-6
V: TRBV18
CDR3: CASSPPRGLGGSPLHF

J: TRBJ1-2
V: TRBV10-3
CDR3: CAIRGKDGYTF

J: TRBJ2-3
V: TRBV20-1
CDR3: CSASGLAGGPAANTQYF

J: TRBJ2-7
V: TRBV10-3
CDR3: CAIMGAGGKVYF

J: TRBJ1-5
V: TRBV10-3
CDR3: CAISAGGGNQPQHF

J: TRBJ2-1
V: TRBV4-2
CDR3: CASSRGTGGRNEQFF

J: TRBJ2-7
V: TRBV20-1
CDR3: CSASSPIKEVGLKF

J: TRBJ2-5
V: TRBV18
CDR3: CASSPVSLSETQYF

J: TRBJ2-4
V: TRBV4-3
CDR3: CASSPSRTVGNIQYF

J: TRBJ2-3
V: TRBV30
CDR3: CAWSVLDTQYF

J: TRBJ2-3
V: TRBV7-9
CDR3: CASNRQATDTQYF

J: TRBJ2-1
V: TRBV2
CDR3: CASSELGLAGGHEQFF

J: TRBJ1-1
V: TRBV19
CDR3: CASSHDAGGTEAFF

J: TRBJ1-6
V: TRBV20-1
CDR3: CSVAGGSNSPLHF

J: TRBJ1-5
V: TRBV6-2/TRBV6-3
CDR3: CASSLTGGEYSNQPQHF

J: TRBJ2-2
V: TRBV29-1
CDR3: CSLSLVAANTGELFF

J: TRBJ2-5
V: TRBV12-3/TRBV12-4
CDR3: CASKGVKTQYF

J: TRBJ2-1
V: TRBV10-3
CDR3: CAISQDHGGNNEQFF

J: TRBJ1-2
V: TRBV2
CDR3: CANLGVRGRNYGYTF

J: TRBJ1-4
V: TRBV25-1
CDR3: CASSESKDNEKLFF

J: TRBJ2-7
V: TRBV14
CDR3: CASSQKGLAGGPYYEQYF

J: TRBJ1-6
V: TRBV20-1
CDR3: CSARDRYDSPLHF

J: TRBJ2-3
V: TRBV18
CDR3: CASSGTSGSTDTQYF

J: TRBJ2-1
V: TRBV6-5
CDR3: CASSSSRGAENEQFF

J: TRBJ2-1
V: TRBV9
CDR3: CASSVFPANEQFF

J: TRBJ2-3
V: TRBV5-1
CDR3: CASSWTPGEWITDTQYF

J: TRBJ2-7
V: TRBV18
CDR3: CASSQRFSEQYF

J: TRBJ1-2
V: TRBV10-3
CDR3: CAISEQGAKQKHGYTF

J: TRBJ2-1
V: TRBV11-2
CDR3: CASSRRTSGRDEQFF

J: TRBJ2-2
V: TRBV5-6
CDR3: CASSLSITGELFF

J: TRBJ2-2
V: TRBV20-1
CDR3: CSASGMGGELFF

J: TRBJ2-3
V: TRBV20-1
CDR3: CSAVTPVTTDTQYF

J: TRBJ1-2
V: TRBV20-1
CDR3: CSARESPRGGYGYTF

J: TRBJ2-3
V: TRBV20-1
CDR3: CSAAGTATDTQYF

J: TRBJ2-2
V: TRBV20-1
CDR3: CSARTSGGGTGELFF

J: TRBJ1-2
V: TRBV30
CDR3: CAWSRGVYGYTF

J: TRBJ2-5
V: TRBV11-2
CDR3: CASSSPRGAGGGETQYF

J: TRBJ1-2
V: TRBV19
CDR3: CASSHSAGTGTRFGTF

J: TRBJ1-2
V: TRBV5-6
CDR3: CASSLGAGVHGYTF

J: TRBJ2-1
V: TRBV24-1
CDR3: CATRGSGLDEQFF

J: TRBJ2-5
V: TRBV5-8
CDR3: CASSLDGGRVETQYF

J: TRBJ2-7
V: TRBV3-1
CDR3: CASSATPGLRSSYEQYF

J: TRBJ1-1
V: TRBV5-1
CDR3: CASRQDRVNTEAFF

J: TRBJ2-6
V: TRBV4-1
CDR3: CASSQEGQGSGANVLTF

J: TRBJ2-5
V: TRBV20-1
CDR3: CSASPSSGRATQYF

J: TRBJ2-5
V: TRBV4-3
CDR3: CASSHDRGIETQYF